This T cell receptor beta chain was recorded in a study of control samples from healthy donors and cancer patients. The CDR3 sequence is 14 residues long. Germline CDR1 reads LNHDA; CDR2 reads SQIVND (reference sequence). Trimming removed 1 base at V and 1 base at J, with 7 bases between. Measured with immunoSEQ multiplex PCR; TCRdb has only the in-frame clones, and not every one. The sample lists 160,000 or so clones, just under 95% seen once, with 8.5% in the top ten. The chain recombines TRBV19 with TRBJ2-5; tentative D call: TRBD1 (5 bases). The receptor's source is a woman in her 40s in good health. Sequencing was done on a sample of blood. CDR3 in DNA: TGTGCCAGTAGTATAGGACAGCCCCAAGAGACCCAGTACTTC. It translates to CASSIGQPQETQYF.